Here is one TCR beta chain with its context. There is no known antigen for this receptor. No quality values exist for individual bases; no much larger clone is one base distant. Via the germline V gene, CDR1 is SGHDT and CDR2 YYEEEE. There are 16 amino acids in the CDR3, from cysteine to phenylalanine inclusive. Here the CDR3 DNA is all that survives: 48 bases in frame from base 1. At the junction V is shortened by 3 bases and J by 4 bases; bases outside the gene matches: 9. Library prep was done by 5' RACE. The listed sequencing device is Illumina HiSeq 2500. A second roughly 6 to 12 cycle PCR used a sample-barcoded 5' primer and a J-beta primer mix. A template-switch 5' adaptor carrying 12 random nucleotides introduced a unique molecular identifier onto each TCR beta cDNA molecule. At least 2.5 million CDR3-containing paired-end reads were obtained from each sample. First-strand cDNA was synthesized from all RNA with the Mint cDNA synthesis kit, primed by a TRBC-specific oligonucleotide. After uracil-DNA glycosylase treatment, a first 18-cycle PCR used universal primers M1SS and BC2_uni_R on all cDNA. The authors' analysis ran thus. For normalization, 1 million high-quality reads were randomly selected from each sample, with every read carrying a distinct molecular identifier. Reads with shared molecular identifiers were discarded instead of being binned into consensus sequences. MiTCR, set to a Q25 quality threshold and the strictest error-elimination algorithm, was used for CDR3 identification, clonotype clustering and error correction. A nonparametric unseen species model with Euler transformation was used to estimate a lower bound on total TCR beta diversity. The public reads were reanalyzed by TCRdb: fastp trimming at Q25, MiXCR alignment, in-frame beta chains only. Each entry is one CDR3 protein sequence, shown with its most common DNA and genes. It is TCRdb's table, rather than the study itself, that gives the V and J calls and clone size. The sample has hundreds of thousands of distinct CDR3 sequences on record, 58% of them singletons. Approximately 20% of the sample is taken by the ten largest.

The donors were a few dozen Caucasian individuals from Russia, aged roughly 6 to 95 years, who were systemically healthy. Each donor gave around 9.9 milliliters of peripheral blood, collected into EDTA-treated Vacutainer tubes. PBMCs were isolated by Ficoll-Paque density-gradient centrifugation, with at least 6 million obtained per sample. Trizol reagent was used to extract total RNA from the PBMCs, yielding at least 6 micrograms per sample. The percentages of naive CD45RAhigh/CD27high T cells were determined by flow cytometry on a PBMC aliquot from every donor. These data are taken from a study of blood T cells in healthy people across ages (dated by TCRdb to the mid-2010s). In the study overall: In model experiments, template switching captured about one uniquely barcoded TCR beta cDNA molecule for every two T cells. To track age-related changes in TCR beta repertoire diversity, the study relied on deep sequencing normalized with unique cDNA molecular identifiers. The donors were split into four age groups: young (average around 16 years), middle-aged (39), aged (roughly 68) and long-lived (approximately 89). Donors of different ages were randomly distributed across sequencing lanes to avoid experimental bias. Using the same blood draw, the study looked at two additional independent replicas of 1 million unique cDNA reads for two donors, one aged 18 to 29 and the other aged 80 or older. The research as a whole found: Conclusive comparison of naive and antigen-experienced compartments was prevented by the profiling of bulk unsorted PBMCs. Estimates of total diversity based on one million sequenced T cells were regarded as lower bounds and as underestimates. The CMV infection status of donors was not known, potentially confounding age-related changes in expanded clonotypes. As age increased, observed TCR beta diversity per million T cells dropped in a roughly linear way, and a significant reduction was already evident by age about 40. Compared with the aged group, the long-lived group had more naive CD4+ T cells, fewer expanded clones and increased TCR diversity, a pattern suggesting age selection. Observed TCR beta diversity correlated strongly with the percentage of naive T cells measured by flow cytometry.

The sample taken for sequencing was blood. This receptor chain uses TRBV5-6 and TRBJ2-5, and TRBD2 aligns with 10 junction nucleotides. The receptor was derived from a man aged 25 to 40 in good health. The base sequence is TGTGCCAGCAGCTCTCTCCTAGCGGGAGTTATAGAGACCCAGTACTTC. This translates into CASSSLLAGVIETQYF.